The rows below give T cell receptor beta chains drawn from one sample of a study of spatial heterogeneity in lung cancer. Using its own MiXCR run on the 5' RACE reads, TCRdb lists one record per CDR3 protein. The table lists tens of thousands of distinct CDR3 sequences, approximately 12% of them singletons. The source material was PBMCs, sampled at surgery. The receptors were sampled from a male donor with early-stage non-small cell lung cancer. Both conserved end residues are part of each CDR3.

>TRBV19|TRBJ1-2
CASSSRTVYGYTF
>TRBV7-6|TRBJ2-2
CASSPPPGWTGELFF
>TRBV6-4|TRBJ1-2
CASSVGLRNYGYTF
>TRBV3-1|TRBJ1-4
CASSHDRGSNEKLFF
>TRBV24-1|TRBJ2-1
CATSDFSTSGGAYNEQFF
>TRBV6-5|TRBJ2-7
CASSLSAGSRYEQYF
>TRBV24-1|TRBJ1-5
CATSDQGSQPQHF
>TRBV6-6|TRBJ1-1
CASTRKRDGNTEAFF
>TRBV7-8|TRBJ2-5
CASSALLGTGVNF
>TRBV6-1|TRBJ2-7
CASSGGAF
>TRBV6-2/TRBV6-3|TRBJ2-3
CASSYFQRFTDTQYF
>TRBV7-9|TRBJ1-6
CASRGTGGSSPLHF
>TRBV20-1|TRBJ2-1
CSARPGLPQFF
>TRBV14|TRBJ2-1
CASSPAGGTRYEQFF
>TRBV5-4|TRBJ2-5
CASSLQTGQETQYF
>TRBV28|TRBJ2-1
CASSLAPGVGSYNEQFF
>TRBV7-9|TRBJ2-1
CASSFRGDNPNEQFF
>TRBV20-1|TRBJ2-5
CSAREWGAGTETQYF
>TRBV7-2|TRBJ2-2
CASIPGLAGGLSADTGELFF
>TRBV7-9|TRBJ2-2
CASRKQVGQGAAGELFF
>TRBV6-1|TRBJ2-5
CASSEFSGRVETQYF
>TRBV5-1|TRBJ2-3
CASSRPQMMFSGGSTDTQYF
>TRBV28|TRBJ2-3
CASSPGTGRSDTQYF
>TRBV2|TRBJ1-5
CASSEMGGRSNQPQHF
>TRBV2|TRBJ2-3
CASKGAGGPLDTQYF
>TRBV6-6|TRBJ2-3
CANGGGAGDTQYF
>TRBV28|TRBJ2-7
CASTKDRVYEQYF
>TRBV5-8|TRBJ2-1
CASDGGIAYNEQFF
>TRBV27|TRBJ2-7
CASSVRGGYEQYF
>TRBV6-2/TRBV6-3|TRBJ1-1
CASRKHRDGNTEAFF
>TRBV7-9|TRBJ2-5
CASSLSGGRETQYF
>TRBV5-1|TRBJ1-4
CASSLRTGGGLEKLFF
>TRBV18|TRBJ1-5
CASSPQSGHSNQPQHF
>TRBV30|TRBJ2-1
CAWSVAGDWYNEQFF
>TRBV9|TRBJ2-3
CASSVDPWSGPNSGQYF
>TRBV28|TRBJ1-6
CASSSRDRDNSPLHF
>TRBV27|TRBJ2-3
CASSLRRANTQYF
>TRBV5-1|TRBJ2-5
CASHLQETQYF
>TRBV7-2|TRBJ2-1
CASSPGLLTGGASEQFF
>TRBV5-6|TRBJ1-4
CASSLPYRGANEKLFF
>TRBV20-1|TRBJ1-1
CSAAGTENTEAFF
>TRBV6-5|TRBJ2-5
CASSRLAQETQYF
>TRBV5-4|TRBJ2-2
CASSLKLAGGRDTGELFF
>TRBV6-5|TRBJ2-5
CASSYSATRAQETQYF
>TRBV6-2/TRBV6-3|TRBJ2-4
CASSRGQGQNIQYF
>TRBV28|TRBJ2-5
CASSAAGGAETQYF
>TRBV7-2|TRBJ1-1
CASSLARDSEAFF
>TRBV12-3/TRBV12-4|TRBJ2-3
CASSGQRGGATDTQYF
>TRBV4-3|TRBJ2-3
CASSQEPRTDTQYF
>TRBV12-3/TRBV12-4|TRBJ2-5
CASGDWGGETQYF
>TRBV7-2|TRBJ2-6
CASSSFPSSGANVLTF
>TRBV28|TRBJ2-7
CASSYGDRDLPYEQYF